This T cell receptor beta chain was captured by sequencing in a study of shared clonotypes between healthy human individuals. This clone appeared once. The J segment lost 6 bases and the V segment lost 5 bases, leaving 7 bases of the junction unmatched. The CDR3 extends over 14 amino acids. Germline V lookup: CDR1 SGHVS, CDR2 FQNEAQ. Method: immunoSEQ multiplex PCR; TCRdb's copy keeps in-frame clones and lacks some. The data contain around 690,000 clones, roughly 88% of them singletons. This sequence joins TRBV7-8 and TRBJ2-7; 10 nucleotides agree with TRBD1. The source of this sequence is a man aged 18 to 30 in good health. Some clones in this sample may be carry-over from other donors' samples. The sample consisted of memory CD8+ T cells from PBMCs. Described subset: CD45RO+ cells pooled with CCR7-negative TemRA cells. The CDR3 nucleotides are TGTGCCAGCAGCATGGCCGGGACAGGGGTCGAGCAGTACTTC. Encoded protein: CASSMAGTGVEQYF.